One sample yielded the 8 T cell receptor beta chains listed below, sequenced in a study of metastatic and nonmetastatic thyroid tumors. From the PCR reads, TCRdb re-called clones with MiXCR. This sample has 20,000 to 30,000 clones, with over 10% found just once. Every patient underwent thyroid surgery untreated. The sample comprised blood. These receptors all come from a female donor with papillary thyroid cancer or a benign thyroid nodule (not recorded which). Some clones in this sample may be carry-over from other donors' samples.

The V call is TRBV7-9, the J call TRBJ2-7, with TRBD1 matching 10 bases. Germline values: CDR1 SEHNR, CDR2 FQNEAQ (reference sequence). J gave up 6 bases and V 1 base, and 6 bases lay outside the gene matches. The CDR3 covers 15 residues. In DNA, the CDR3 is TGTGCCAGCAGCTTAGACGGGACAGGGGTGGGCGAGCAGTACTTC. Protein: CASSLDGTGVGEQYF.

This clone has only a few counts. At one boundary the junction diverges from the germline segment, which might be a read error. The gene calls are TRBV18 and TRBJ2-7, with D perhaps matching TRBD1 or TRBD2 (5 bases each). Germline V gene lookup returns CDR1 KGHSH and CDR2 LQKENI. CDR3 size: 13 residues. The chain's CDR3 is CASSTGEGYGQYF. The CDR3 DNA follows: TGTGCCAGCTCAACAGGAGAGGGCTACGGGCAGTACTTC.

This clone qualifies as medium-sized. The chain links TRBV20-1 to TRBJ1-2, with 7 bases matching TRBD1. J gave up 3 bases and V 4 bases, and 11 bases lay outside the gene matches. The CDR3 length is 15 residues. Per the germline V gene, CDR1 is DFQATT and CDR2 is SNEGSKA (reference sequence). This chain's CDR3 is CSATLTGVGDYGYTF. The CDR3 region has the DNA TGCAGTGCTACCCTAACAGGGGTCGGGGACTATGGCTACACCTTC.

This clone was recorded many times. The rearrangement joins TRBV28 to TRBJ1-5; 8 bases are shared with TRBD1. The CDR3 sequence is 14 residues long. The ends lost 2 bases at V and 9 bases at J; junction bases unmatched: 6. Per germline, CDR1 MDHEN and CDR2 SYDVKM. This CDR3 reads CASSLDRGWRPQHF. The CDR3, as DNA: TGTGCCAGCAGTTTAGACAGGGGCTGGAGGCCCCAGCATTTT.

This clone was recorded many times. V usage is TRBV6-2 or TRBV6-3 and J usage is TRBJ1-4, with a tentative D call TRBD1 (5 bases). CDR1 and CDR2 from the germline V gene are MNHEY and SVGEGT. Trimming cost V 2 bases and J 8 bases, with 15 bases left between them. The CDR3 loop spans 15 amino acids. CDR3: CASSYGAGWQEKLFF. The CDR3, as DNA: TGTGCCAGCAGTTACGGGGCAGGGTGGCAAGAAAAACTGTTTTTT.

At least ten counts were recorded for this clone. V is TRBV6-1 and J is TRBJ1-1; the D gene is possibly TRBD1 (6 bases). The ends were cut back, 6 bases at V and 4 bases at J, with 9 bases in the middle. The CDR3 has 12 residues. Germline CDR1 MNHNS, CDR2 SASEGT. CDR3 DNA: TGTGCCAGCAGGGACAGTTTCACTGAAGCTTTCTTT. It yields the protein CASRDSFTEAFF.

CDR3 region: CASSLGGLAGYEQYF. The CDR3 nucleotides are TGTGCCAGCAGCTTAGGAGGTCTAGCGGGCTACGAGCAGTACTTC. The J gene is TRBJ2-7, the V gene TRBV7-2; TRBD2 aligns across 8 bases. This CDR3 contains 15 residues. Germline CDR1 and CDR2: SGHTA and FQGNSA. Unmatched junction bases numbered 5, after V lost 1 base and J lost 3 bases.

There are many counts of this clone. The chain has TRBV7-9 and TRBJ1-1; TRBD1 might be the D (6 bases). Trimming cost V 11 bases and J 1 base, with 8 bases left between them. The CDR3 contains 11 residues. CDR1 and CDR2 (germline): SEHNR, FQNEAQ (reference sequence). In DNA form, the CDR3 reads TGTGCCGGGGGACAGAACACTGAAGCTTTCTTT. This encodes CAGGQNTEAFF. Full variable domain (remainder filled in from reference TRBV7-9 and TRBJ1-1): DTGVSQNPRHKITKRGQNVTFRCDPISEHNRLYWYRQTLGQGPEFLTYFQNEAQLEKSRLLSDRFSAERPKGSFSTLEIQRTEQGDSAMYLCAGGQNTEAFFGQGTRLTVV.